Each of the 8 T cell receptor beta chains below was sequenced from the same sample in a study of cytomegalovirus exposure and HLA in healthy donors. PCR primers comprised 60 Vbeta and 13 Jbeta primers. The protocol was immunoSEQ multiplex PCR, while the TCRdb copy is restricted to in-frame clones and leaves out a portion. Here the sample spans 50,000 to 60,000 clones, 75% to 80% being singletons. The sample was PBMCs. The source is a female donor in good health and CMV-seronegative.

The gene calls are TRBV12-5 and TRBJ1-4; the D is unclear. Germline V gene sequence: CDR1 LGHNT, CDR2 FRNRAP. Deletions cut 1 base from V and 0 bases from J, with 9 bases between. The CDR3 runs 16 residues. In DNA form, the CDR3 reads TGTGCTAGTGGTTTGGACCTCTCGGCAACTAATGAAAAACTGTTTTTT. Amino acid sequence: CASGLDLSATNEKLFF. Full variable domain (outside the CDR3, taken from reference TRBV12-5 and TRBJ1-4): DARVTQTPRHKVTEMGQEVTMRCQPILGHNTVFWYRQTMMQGLELLAYFRNRAPLDDSGMPKDRFSAEMPDATLATLKIQPSEPRDSAVYFCASGLDLSATNEKLFFGSGTQLSVL.

The rearrangement uses TRBV19 and TRBJ2-7, with a possible D match to TRBD2 (6 bases). The CDR3 totals 13 residues. From germline, CDR1 is LNHDA and CDR2 SQIVND (reference sequence). With 1 base removed from V and 3 bases from J, the gap between germline ends came to 7 bases. The CDR3 here is CASSIGRGYEQYF. The DNA of the CDR3 is TGTGCCAGTAGTATAGGGAGGGGCTACGAGCAGTACTTC.

The chain couples TRBV6-1 to TRBJ1-2, with TRBD1 as a possible D gene (5 bases). The CDR3 contains 16 residues. Germline V gene lookup returns CDR1 MNHNS and CDR2 SASEGT. Between the trimmed V and J ends, which lost 4 bases and 0 bases, there was a span of 15 bases. CDR3 DNA sequence: TGTGCCAGCAGTGTTTCTCCAGGGCCCACTAACTATGGCTACACCTTC. It yields the protein CASSVSPGPTNYGYTF.

Concerning this clone: The CDR3 ends on some other residue instead of the conserved phenylalanine or tryptophan, so this is likely a read error. The chain combines TRBV9 with TRBJ1-4, with D perhaps TRBD1 (5 bases). Germline V gives CDR1 SGDLS, CDR2 YYNGEE. The V end lost 0 bases, the J end lost 4 bases, and 10 bases lay between the germline ends. The CDR3 has 15 amino acids. CDR3 in DNA: TGTGCCAGCAGCGTAGAAGCGGGGGTTAATGAAAAACTGTTTGTT. Its protein is CASSVEAGVNEKLFV.

The chain combines TRBV6-1 with TRBJ2-2, with D possibly being TRBD1 (5 bases). Germline V gives CDR1 MNHNS, CDR2 SASEGT. Trimming took off 7 bases at V and 4 bases at J, with 13 bases between the two ends. The CDR3 is 14 residues long. The CDR3 coding sequence is TGTGCCAGCATTGTAGCTAGGGGCACCGGGGAGCTGTTTTTT. Residues: CASIVARGTGELFF.

The CDR3 nucleotides read TGTGCCAGCAGTCCGCTCCGCGCGGCCTCCTACGAGCAGTACTTC. Residues: CASSPLRAASYEQYF. V and J are TRBV27 and TRBJ2-7; D uncertain. This CDR3 comprises 15 residues. Trimming left V 5 bases short and J 0 bases short, with 14 bases between. Germline-derived CDR1 and CDR2 are MNHEY and SMNVEV (reference sequence).

CDR3 bases: TGTGCCAGCAGTTTAAAGCGGGGGATAACCTACGAGCAGTACTTC. Amino acid sequence: CASSLKRGITYEQYF. V usage is TRBV27 and J usage is TRBJ2-7, with 8 bases fitting TRBD2. The V segment lost 2 bases and the J segment 2 bases; nucleotides outside the gene matches: 5. Germline V gene sequence: CDR1 MNHEY, CDR2 SMNVEV (reference sequence). The CDR3 length is 15 residues.

This clone was found a few times. The V call is TRBV6-1, the J call TRBJ1-1; no clear D gene. The V gene's germline CDR1 is MNHNS and CDR2 SASEGT. V was clipped by 2 bases and J by 1 base, with 14 bases between them. CDR3 size: 16 residues. The CDR3 DNA reads as TGTGCCAGCAGTGAATTTACGGGGTCGGGGAACACTGAAGCTTTCTTT. It translates to CASSEFTGSGNTEAFF.